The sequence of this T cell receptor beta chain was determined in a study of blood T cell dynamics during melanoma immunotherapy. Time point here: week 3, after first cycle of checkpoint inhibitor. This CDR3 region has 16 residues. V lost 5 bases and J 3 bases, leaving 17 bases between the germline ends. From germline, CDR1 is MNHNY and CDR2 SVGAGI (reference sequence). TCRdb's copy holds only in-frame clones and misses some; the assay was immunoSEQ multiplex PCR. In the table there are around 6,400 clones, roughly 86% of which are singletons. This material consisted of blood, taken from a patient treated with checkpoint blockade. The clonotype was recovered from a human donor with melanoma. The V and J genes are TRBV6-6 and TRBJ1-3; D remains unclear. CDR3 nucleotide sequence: TGTGCCAGCAGTAACCACGGACTCGCCGATGGAAACACCATATATTTT. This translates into CASSNHGLADGNTIYF.